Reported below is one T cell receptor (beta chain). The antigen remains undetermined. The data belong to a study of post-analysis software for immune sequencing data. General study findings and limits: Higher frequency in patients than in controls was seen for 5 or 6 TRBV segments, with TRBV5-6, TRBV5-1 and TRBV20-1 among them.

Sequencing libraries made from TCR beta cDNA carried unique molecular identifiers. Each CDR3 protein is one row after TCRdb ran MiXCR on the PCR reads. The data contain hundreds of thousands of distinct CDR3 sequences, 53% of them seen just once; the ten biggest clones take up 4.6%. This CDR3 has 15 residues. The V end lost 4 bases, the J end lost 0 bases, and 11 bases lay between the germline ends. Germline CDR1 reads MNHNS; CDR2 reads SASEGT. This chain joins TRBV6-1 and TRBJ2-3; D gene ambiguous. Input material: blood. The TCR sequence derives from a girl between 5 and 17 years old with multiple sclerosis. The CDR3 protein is CASSARSTSTDTQYF. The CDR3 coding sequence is TGTGCCAGCAGTGCCCGGAGCACTAGCACAGATACGCAGTATTTT.